This is a list of T cell receptor beta chains from one sample in a study of siplizumab effects on memory and regulatory T cells. TCRdb keeps only in-frame clones here, not all; method: immunoSEQ multiplex PCR. The table shows tens of thousands of clones, with roughly 96% occurring only once. Sequencing was performed on naive CD8+ T cells sorted from blood. The origin of the receptors is a human donor in good health. Each CDR3 is given with its conserved first and last residue. Each record gives: clone size, V gene, D gene, CDR3 protein. D genes are given only for firm matches. Expanded clones are given a class, and other clones once, few, many or no size at all.

once	TRBV7-2	TRBD2	CASSLSSGGKTQYF
-	TRBV5-5	-	CASSLDGNGEKLFF
-	TRBV5-4	TRBD2	CASSLGASGNEQFF
-	TRBV19	-	CASSLTGVSTDTQYF
-	TRBV29-1	-	CSASGGESYEQYF
-	TRBV4-1	TRBD2	CASSQSAGGFTDTQYF
-	TRBV7-3	-	CASSPLTGGSGELFF
once	TRBV27	TRBD1	CASSPGQGGQPQHF
-	TRBV27	-	CASSLTATDYYNEQFF
-	TRBV9	-	CASSRSDSNQPQHF
-	TRBV28	-	CASSPGLSYEQYF
-	TRBV27	TRBD2	CASSLLVGGAKDTQYF
-	TRBV25-1	-	CASRGGLNYEQYF
-	TRBV27	TRBD2	CATASGGWDTQYF
once	TRBV7-3	-	CASSLEIRETQYF
-	TRBV4-3	TRBD2	CASSQTSGTSTDTQYF
-	TRBV14	-	CASRQIGVDEQYF
-	TRBV4-3	-	CASSQDGYEQYF
-	TRBV5-4	-	CASWFGGGDYGYTF
-	TRBV4-2	TRBD1	CASSQVQGAVETQYF
-	TRBV6-1	-	CATRGRGGTDTQYF
-	TRBV6-5	-	CASSYFWQGLPDTQYF
-	TRBV27	TRBD2	CASSLHPSSGGASETQYF
-	TRBV10-3	TRBD1	CAADDRDHEQYF
-	TRBV4-1	-	CASSQAYNEQFF
once	TRBV6-1	-	CASSEWHMGSGEAFF
-	TRBV5-1	-	CASSLDEGEQFF